The clone carrying this T cell receptor (beta chain) turned up a few times. The antigen remains unidentified. The TCR beta library used iRepertoire HTBI primers with Arm-PCR amplification of CDR3. TCRdb itself ran the multiplex PCR reads through MiXCR, one entry per CDR3 protein. The sample has around 450,000 distinct CDR3 sequences; roughly a fifth are singletons. Trimming removed 0 bases at V and 5 bases at J, with 7 bases between. CDR1 and CDR2 (germline): KGHDR, SFDVKD. The CDR3 runs to 13 residues. The sample belongs to a study of regulatory T cells in long-lasting Graves disease. Study-level background: Over 5 years of antithyroid drugs plus positive TSH receptor antibodies defined persistent Graves' disease. Study-level points and caveats: Under persistent disease, TRBV28, TRBJ1-2 and TRBJ2-5 were used preferentially.

Time point defined: persistent/refractory GD, antithyroid drugs over 5 years with positive TRAb. RNA from PBMCs was the source of the TCR library. Investigators report Graves' disease was diagnosed under American Thyroid Association guidelines. This chain joins TRBV24-1 and TRBJ2-7; unclear D gene. The receptor was isolated from a female donor with Graves disease. The starting material was peripheral blood mononuclear cells (PBMCs), obtained when the disease was refractory, from a patient treated with antithyroid drugs. DNA for the CDR3: TGTGCCACCAGTGATTTGTCATCGGACGAGCAGTACTTC. The encoded protein is CATSDLSSDEQYF.